This T cell receptor beta chain was retrieved from a study of monozygotic twins with inflammatory bowel disease. Study-wide points: Subtypes among T cells remained indistinguishable. Lower sharing of clonotypes with other individuals was seen in IBD patients than in healthy twins. This was most marked in patients showing signs of disease activity. Immunosuppressive treatments were not uniform, and this may have added variability to patient repertoires.

A remark on this clonotype: Antigen: not known.

TCRdb reanalyzed the 5' RACE reads and collapses them to one entry per CDR3 protein, without DNA. This repertoire includes some 330,000 distinct CDR3 sequences. This CDR3 has 13 residues. Germline CDR1 DFQATT, CDR2 SNEGSKA (reference sequence). The chain uses TRBV20-1 and TRBJ2-7; TCRdb's D call of TRBD1 is untestable without DNA. Sample: blood. The source is a human donor with ulcerative colitis or Crohn's disease, or a healthy co-twin of an affected twin (not recorded which). The CDR3 loop reads CSAKGVDGYEQYF.